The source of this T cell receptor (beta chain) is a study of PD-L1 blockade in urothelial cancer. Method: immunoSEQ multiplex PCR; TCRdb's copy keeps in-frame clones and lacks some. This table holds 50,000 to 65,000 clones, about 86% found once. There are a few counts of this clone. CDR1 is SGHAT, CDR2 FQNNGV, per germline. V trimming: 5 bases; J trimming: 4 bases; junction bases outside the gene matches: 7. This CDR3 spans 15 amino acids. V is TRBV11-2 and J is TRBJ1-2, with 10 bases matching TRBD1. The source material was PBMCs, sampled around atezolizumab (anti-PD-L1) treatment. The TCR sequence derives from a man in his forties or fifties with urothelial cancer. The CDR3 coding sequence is TGTGCCAGCAGCACAGGACAGGGGGTGGGCTATGGCTACACCTTC. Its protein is CASSTGQGVGYGYTF.